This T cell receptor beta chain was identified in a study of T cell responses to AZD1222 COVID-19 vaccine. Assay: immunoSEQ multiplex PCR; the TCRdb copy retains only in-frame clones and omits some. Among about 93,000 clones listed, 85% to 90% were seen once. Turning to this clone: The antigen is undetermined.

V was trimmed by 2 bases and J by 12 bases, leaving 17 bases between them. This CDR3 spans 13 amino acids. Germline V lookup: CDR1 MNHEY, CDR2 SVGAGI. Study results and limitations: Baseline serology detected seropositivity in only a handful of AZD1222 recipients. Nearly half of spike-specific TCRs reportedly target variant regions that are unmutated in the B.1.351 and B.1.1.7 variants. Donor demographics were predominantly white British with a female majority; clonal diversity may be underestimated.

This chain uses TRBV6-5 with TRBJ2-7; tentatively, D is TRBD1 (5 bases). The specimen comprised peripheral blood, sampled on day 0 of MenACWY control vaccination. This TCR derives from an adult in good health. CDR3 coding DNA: TGTGCCAGCAGTTACGGGCAGGGCCTCCCCGCGTACTTC. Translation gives CASSYGQGLPAYF.